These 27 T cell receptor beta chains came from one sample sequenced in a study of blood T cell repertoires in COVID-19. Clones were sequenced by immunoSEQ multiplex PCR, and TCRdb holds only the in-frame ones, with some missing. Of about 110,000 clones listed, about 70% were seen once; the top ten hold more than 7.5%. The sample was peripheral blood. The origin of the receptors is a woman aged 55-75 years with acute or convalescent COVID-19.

Written as DNA, the CDR3 is TGCGCCAGCAGCCAAGGAGGAACCACCTACACTGAAGCTTTCTTT. Translated: CASSQGGTTYTEAFF. This chain uses TRBV4-1 with TRBJ1-1; D gene ambiguous. This CDR3 comprises 15 residues. V was cut by 1 base and J by 3 bases, with 12 bases left in between. In germline, CDR1 is MGHRA, CDR2 YSYEKL.

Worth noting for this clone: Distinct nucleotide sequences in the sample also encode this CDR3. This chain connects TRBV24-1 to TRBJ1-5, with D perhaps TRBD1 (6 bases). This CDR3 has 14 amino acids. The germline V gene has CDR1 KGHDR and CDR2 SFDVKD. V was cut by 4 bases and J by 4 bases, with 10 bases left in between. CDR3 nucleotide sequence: TGTGCCACCAGTGAGGACAGAAGGAATCAGCCCCAGCATTTT. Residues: CATSEDRRNQPQHF.

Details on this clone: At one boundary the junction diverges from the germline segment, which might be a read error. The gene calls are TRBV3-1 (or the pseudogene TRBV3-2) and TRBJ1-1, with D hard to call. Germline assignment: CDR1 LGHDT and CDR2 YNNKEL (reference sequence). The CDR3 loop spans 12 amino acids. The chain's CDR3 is CASSQGATVAFF. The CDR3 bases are TGTGCCAGCAGCCAAGGAGCGACTGTAGCTTTCTTT.

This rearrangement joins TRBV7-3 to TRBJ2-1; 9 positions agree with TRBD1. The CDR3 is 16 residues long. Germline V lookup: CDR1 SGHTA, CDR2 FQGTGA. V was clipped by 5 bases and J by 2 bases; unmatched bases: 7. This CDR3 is CASSPSRDRAYNEQFF. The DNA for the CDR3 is TGTGCCAGCAGCCCCAGCAGGGACAGGGCCTACAATGAGCAGTTCTTC.

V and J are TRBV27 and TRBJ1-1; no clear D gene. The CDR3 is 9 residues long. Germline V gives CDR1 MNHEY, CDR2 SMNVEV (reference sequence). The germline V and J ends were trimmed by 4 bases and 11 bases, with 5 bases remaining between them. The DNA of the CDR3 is TGTGCCAGCAGTTCGACTGCTTTCTTT. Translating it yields CASSSTAFF.

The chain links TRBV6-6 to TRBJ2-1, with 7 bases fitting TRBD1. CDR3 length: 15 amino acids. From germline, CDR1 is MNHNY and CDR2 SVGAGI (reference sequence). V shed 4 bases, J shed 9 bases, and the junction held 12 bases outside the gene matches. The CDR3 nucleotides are TGTGCCAGCAGTTTCAAAGGGGGCAGAACGATTGAGCAGTTCTTC. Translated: CASSFKGGRTIEQFF.

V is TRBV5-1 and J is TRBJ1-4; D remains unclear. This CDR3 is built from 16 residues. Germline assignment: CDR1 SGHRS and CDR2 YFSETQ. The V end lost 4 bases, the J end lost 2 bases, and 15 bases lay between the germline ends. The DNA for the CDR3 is TGCGCCAGCAGCGCGGGGATTCGGGGTACTAATGAAAAACTGTTTTTT. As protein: CASSAGIRGTNEKLFF.

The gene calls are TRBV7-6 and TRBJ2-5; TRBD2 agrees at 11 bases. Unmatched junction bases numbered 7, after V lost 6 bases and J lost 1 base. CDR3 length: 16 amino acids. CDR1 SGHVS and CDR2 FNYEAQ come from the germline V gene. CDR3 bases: TGTGCCAGCAGAGGAGCTAGCGGGGGGTTCCAAGAGACCCAGTACTTC. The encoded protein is CASRGASGGFQETQYF.

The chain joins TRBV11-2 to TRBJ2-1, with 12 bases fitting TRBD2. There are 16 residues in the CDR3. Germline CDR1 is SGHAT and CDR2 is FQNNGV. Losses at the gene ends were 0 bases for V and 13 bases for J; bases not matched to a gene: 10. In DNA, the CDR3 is TGTGCCAGCAGCTTAGATAGGGCTAGCGGGGGGGTGAGACAGTTCTTC. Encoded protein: CASSLDRASGGVRQFF.

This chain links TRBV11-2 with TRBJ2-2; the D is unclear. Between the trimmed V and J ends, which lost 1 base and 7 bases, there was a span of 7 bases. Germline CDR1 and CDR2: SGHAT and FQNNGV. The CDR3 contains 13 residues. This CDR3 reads CASSLVESGELFF. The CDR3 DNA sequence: TGTGCCAGCAGCTTAGTTGAGAGCGGGGAGCTGTTTTTT. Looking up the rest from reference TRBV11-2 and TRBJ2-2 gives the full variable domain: EAGVAQSPRYKIIEKRQSVAFWCNPISGHATLYWYQQILGQGPKLLIQFQNNGVVDDSQLPKDRFSAERLKGVDSTLKIQPAKLEDSAVYLCASSLVESGELFFGEGSRLTVL.

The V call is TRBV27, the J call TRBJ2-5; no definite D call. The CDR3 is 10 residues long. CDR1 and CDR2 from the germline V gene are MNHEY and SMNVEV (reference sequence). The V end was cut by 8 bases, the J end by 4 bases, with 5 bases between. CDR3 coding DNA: TGTGCCAGCGGTAGAGAGACCCAGTACTTC. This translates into CASGRETQYF.

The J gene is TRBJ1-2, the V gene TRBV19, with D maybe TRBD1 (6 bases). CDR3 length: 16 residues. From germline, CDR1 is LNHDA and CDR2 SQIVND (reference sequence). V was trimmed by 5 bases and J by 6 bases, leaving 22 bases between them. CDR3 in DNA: TGTGCCAGTAGTCCGACCCTACAGGGTGCCTATAATGGCTACACCTTC. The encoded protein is CASSPTLQGAYNGYTF. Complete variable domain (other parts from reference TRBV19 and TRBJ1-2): DGGITQSPKYLFRKEGQNVTLSCEQNLNHDAMYWYRQDPGQGLRLIYYSQIVNDFQKGDIAEGYSVSREKKESFPLTVTSAQKNPTAFYLCASSPTLQGAYNGYTFGSGTRLTVV.

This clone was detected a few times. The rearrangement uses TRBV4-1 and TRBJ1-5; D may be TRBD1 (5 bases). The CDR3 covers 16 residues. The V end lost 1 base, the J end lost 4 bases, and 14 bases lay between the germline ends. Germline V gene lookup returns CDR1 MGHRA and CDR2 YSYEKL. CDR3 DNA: TGCGCCAGCAGCCAAGTAGGAGGGGCGCGTAATCAGCCCCAGCATTTT. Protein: CASSQVGGARNQPQHF.

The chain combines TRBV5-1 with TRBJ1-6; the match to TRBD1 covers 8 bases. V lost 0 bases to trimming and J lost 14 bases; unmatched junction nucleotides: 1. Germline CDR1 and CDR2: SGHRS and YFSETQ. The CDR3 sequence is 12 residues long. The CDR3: CASSLDRGTLHF. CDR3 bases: TGCGCCAGCAGCTTGGACAGGGGGACCCTCCACTTT.

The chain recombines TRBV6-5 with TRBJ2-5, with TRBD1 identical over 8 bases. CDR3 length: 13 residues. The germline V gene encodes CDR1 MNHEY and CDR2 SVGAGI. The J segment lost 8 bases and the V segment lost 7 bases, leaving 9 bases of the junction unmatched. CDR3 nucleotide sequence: TGTGCCAGCAATAATGGACAGGGAATTACCCAGTACTTC. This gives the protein CASNNGQGITQYF.

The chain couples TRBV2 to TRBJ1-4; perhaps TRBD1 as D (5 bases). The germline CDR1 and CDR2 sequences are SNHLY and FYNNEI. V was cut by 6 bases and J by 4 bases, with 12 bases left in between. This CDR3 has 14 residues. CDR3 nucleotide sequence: TGTGCCAGCAGCATCAGGGCCGGTAATGAAAAACTGTTTTTT. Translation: CASSIRAGNEKLFF.

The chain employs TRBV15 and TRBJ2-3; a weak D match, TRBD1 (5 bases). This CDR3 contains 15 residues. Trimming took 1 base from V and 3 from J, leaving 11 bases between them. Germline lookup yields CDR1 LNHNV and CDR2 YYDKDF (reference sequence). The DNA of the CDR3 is TGTGCCACCAGCAGAGGGTCAGGGTCGACAGATACGCAGTATTTT. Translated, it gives CATSRGSGSTDTQYF.

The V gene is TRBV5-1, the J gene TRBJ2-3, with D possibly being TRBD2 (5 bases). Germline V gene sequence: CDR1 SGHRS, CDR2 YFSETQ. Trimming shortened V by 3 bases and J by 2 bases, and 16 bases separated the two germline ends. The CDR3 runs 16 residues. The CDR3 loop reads CASSSQSRGYTDTQYF. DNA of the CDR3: TGCGCCAGCAGCTCCCAGTCACGAGGGTACACAGATACGCAGTATTTT.

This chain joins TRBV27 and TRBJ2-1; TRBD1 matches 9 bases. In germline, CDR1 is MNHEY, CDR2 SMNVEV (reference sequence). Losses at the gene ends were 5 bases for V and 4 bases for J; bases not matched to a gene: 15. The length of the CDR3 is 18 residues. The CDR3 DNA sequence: TGTGCCAGCAGTAGAAACTCCGGGACAGGGAGACGGTACAATGAGCAGTTCTTC. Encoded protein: CASSRNSGTGRRYNEQFF.

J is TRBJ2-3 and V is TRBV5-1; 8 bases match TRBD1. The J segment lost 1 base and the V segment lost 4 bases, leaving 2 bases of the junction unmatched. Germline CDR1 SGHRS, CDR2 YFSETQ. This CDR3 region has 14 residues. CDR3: CASSPGQGTDTQYF. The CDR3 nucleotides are TGCGCCAGCAGCCCGGGACAGGGCACAGATACGCAGTATTTT.

CDR3 loop: CASSLEARGRSNEQFF. CDR3 sequence (DNA): TGTGCCAGCAGCTTAGAGGCCAGGGGGCGCTCAAATGAGCAGTTCTTC. The J gene is TRBJ2-1, the V gene TRBV11-1, with 8 bases aligning to TRBD1. Trimming at V came to 1 base and at J to 7 bases, leaving 9 bases not matched to a gene. The CDR3 covers 16 residues. The V gene's germline CDR1 is SGHAT and CDR2 FQDESV (reference sequence).

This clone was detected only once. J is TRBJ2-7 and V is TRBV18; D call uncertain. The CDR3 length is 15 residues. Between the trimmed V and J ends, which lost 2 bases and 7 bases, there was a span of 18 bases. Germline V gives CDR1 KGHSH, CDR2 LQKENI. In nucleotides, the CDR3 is TGTGCCAGCTCACCATCACCCCTTGTGGCTCGTGAGCAGTACTTC. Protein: CASSPSPLVAREQYF.

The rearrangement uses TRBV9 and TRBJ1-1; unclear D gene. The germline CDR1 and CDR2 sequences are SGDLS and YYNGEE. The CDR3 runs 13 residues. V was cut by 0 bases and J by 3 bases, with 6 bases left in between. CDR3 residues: CASSVELHTEAFF. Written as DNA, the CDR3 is TGTGCCAGCAGCGTAGAACTTCACACTGAAGCTTTCTTT.

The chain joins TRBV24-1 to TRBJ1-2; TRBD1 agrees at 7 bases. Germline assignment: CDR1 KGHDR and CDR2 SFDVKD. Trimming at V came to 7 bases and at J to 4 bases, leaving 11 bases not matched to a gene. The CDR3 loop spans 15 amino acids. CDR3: CATSPPGTEFYGYTF. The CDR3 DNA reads TGTGCCACCAGCCCCCCTGGGACAGAATTCTATGGCTACACCTTC.

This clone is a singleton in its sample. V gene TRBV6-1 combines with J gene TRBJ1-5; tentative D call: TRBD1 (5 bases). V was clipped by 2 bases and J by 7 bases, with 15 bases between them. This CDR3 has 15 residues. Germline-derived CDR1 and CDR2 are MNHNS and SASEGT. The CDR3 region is CASSENTGRRQPQHF. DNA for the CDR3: TGTGCCAGCAGTGAAAATACAGGTAGAAGACAGCCCCAGCATTTT.

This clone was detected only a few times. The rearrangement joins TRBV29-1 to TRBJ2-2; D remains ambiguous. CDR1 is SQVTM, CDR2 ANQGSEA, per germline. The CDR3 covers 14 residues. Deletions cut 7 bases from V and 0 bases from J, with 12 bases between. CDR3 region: CSGRSRANTGELFF. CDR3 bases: TGCAGCGGGCGGAGCCGGGCGAACACCGGGGAGCTGTTTTTT.

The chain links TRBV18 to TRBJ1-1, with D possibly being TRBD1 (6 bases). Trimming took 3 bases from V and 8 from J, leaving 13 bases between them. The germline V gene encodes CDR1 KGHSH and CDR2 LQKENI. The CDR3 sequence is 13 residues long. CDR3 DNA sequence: TGTGCCAGCTCACCTTTCCGAGGACAGGAAGCTTTCTTT. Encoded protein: CASSPFRGQEAFF.